Shown below are 24 T cell receptor beta chains from a single sample sequenced in a study of T-cell reconstitution after alpha-beta-depleted transplantation in children. Construction of the TCRbeta library involved unique molecular identifiers. From the PCR reads, TCRdb called clonotypes with MiXCR, one entry per CDR3 protein. The sample has around 100,000 distinct CDR3 sequences, about 6.8% seen once. The sequencing here drew on PBMCs, taken before TCRalphabeta/CD19-depleted stem cell transplant. These receptors came from a boy between 2 and 10 years old with acute lymphoblastic leukemia, due to receive a stem cell transplant.

The chain joins TRBV2 to TRBJ2-2; D ambiguous. V was clipped by 11 bases and J by 6 bases, with 10 bases between them. Germline CDR1 reads SNHLY; CDR2 reads FYNNEI. This CDR3 is built from 11 residues. The CDR3 sequence is CAGARAGELFF. The CDR3 coding sequence is TGTGCCGGCGCTCGGGCCGGGGAGCTGTTTTTT.

The table lists this clonotype with many counts. The chain combines TRBV15 with TRBJ2-5; the D is unclear. The CDR3 has 12 amino acids. With 5 bases removed from V and 9 bases from J, the gap between germline ends came to 13 bases. The germline V gene has CDR1 LNHNV and CDR2 YYDKDF (reference sequence). This CDR3 is CATSVPVGAQYF. CDR3 coding DNA: TGTGCCACCAGCGTCCCTGTTGGGGCCCAGTACTTC.

The chain employs TRBV19 and TRBJ2-7; no clear D gene. V dropped 5 bases and J dropped 3 bases, with 11 bases sitting between them. The CDR3 totals 13 residues. Germline assignment: CDR1 LNHDA and CDR2 SQIVND (reference sequence). CDR3 protein: CASSLRSRYEQYF. The DNA for the CDR3 is TGTGCCAGTAGTTTGCGGTCACGCTACGAGCAGTACTTC.

This clonotype was counted a few times. The chain employs TRBV5-1 and TRBJ2-4, with 9 bases that match TRBD2. The germline CDR1 and CDR2 sequences are SGHRS and YFSETQ. The CDR3 spans 18 residues. Losses at the gene ends were 0 bases for V and 0 bases for J; bases not matched to a gene: 7. The CDR3 reads CASSLEQRGALAKNIQYF. Here the CDR3 DNA reads TGCGCCAGCAGCTTGGAGCAGCGGGGGGCTTTAGCCAAAAACATTCAGTACTTC.

This clonotype was counted many times. This rearrangement joins TRBV6-2 or TRBV6-3 to TRBJ2-7; no definite D call. Trimming cost V 6 bases and J 2 bases, with 5 bases left between them. In germline, CDR1 is MNHEY, CDR2 SVGEGT. CDR3 length: 11 residues. The CDR3 region is CASSNAYEQYF. CDR3 nucleotide sequence: TGTGCCAGCAGCAACGCCTACGAGCAGTACTTC.

This clonotype was counted many times. The chain combines TRBV20-1 with TRBJ2-6, with TRBD1 as a possible D gene (5 bases). Trimming left V 5 bases short and J 3 bases short, with 11 bases between. Germline CDR1 reads DFQATT; CDR2 reads SNEGSKA (reference sequence). The CDR3 covers 14 residues. CDR3 amino acids: CSAPTEGGANVLTF. The CDR3 DNA sequence: TGCAGTGCTCCGACAGAAGGTGGGGCCAACGTCCTGACTTTC.

There are a few counts of this clonotype. One end of the junction varies from germline; a read error may be responsible. The rearrangement uses TRBV7-9 and TRBJ1-5; TRBD1 is a possible D gene (6 bases). This CDR3 is built from 14 residues. Germline V gene data show CDR1 as SEHNR and CDR2 as FQNEAQ (reference sequence). The CDR3: CASSLGTANHPQHF. DNA of the CDR3: TGTGCCAGCAGCTTAGGGACAGCGAATCACCCCCAGCATTTT. The variable domain in full, completed from reference TRBV7-9 and TRBJ1-5, reads DTGVSQNPRHKITKRGQNVTFRCDPISEHNRLYWYRQTLGQGPEFLTYFQNEAQLEKSRLLSDRFSAERPKGSFSTLEIQRTEQGDSAMYLCASSLGTANHPQHFGDGTRLSIL.

This clonotype was picked up many times. One end of the junction varies from germline; a read error may be responsible. The chain has TRBV2 and TRBJ2-3, with D perhaps TRBD1 (6 bases). Per germline, CDR1 SNHLY and CDR2 FYNNEI. This CDR3 is built from 12 residues. CDR3 in amino acids: CASSPSSQGRDF. The CDR3 DNA is TGTGCCAGCAGTCCCTCGAGCCAGGGGCGGGATTTT.

A few counts support this clonotype. The chain links TRBV5-6 to TRBJ1-6; a possible D gene is TRBD1 (5 bases). V lost 1 base and J 8 bases, leaving 19 bases between the germline ends. In germline, CDR1 is SGHDT, CDR2 YYEEEE. The CDR3 totals 17 residues. The CDR3 DNA follows: TGTGCCAGCAGCTTGAGATCCGTTCAGGGTACGGATTCACCCCTCCACTTT. Translation gives CASSLRSVQGTDSPLHF.

This clonotype occurred many times. V is TRBV20-1 and J is TRBJ2-4; 7 nucleotides line up with TRBD1. The J segment lost 8 bases and the V segment lost 0 bases, leaving 10 bases of the junction unmatched. This CDR3 region has 15 residues. Germline CDR1 and CDR2: DFQATT and SNEGSKA (reference sequence). This chain's CDR3 is CSARDPVQGRDIQYF. For the CDR3, the DNA is TGCAGTGCTAGAGATCCGGTACAGGGGAGAGACATTCAGTACTTC.

This clonotype appeared many times. The rearrangement uses TRBV14 and TRBJ1-6, with D perhaps TRBD1 (6 bases). The CDR3 extends over 13 amino acids. Per the germline V gene, CDR1 is SGHDN and CDR2 is FVKESK. The V and J ends lost 0 bases and 9 bases respectively, with 6 bases between them. The CDR3 nucleotides are TGTGCCAGCAGCCAAGACAGGGGTTCACCCCTCCACTTT. Translated, it gives CASSQDRGSPLHF.

About this clonotype: It may be a read error: a sequence one base away is much more abundant. The chain has TRBV7-8 and TRBJ2-7; a weak D match, TRBD1 (5 bases). The germline V and J ends were trimmed by 8 bases and 5 bases, with 13 bases remaining between them. CDR1 is SGHVS, CDR2 FQNEAQ, per germline. The CDR3 runs 12 residues. CDR3 loop: CASGPPDNEQYF. The CDR3 nucleotides read TGTGCCAGCGGCCCCCCGGACAACGAGCAGTACTTC.

This clonotype appeared many times. V is TRBV4-3 and J is TRBJ2-1; D is uncertain. The V gene's germline CDR1 is LGHNA and CDR2 YSLEER. The length of the CDR3 is 14 residues. The V and J ends lost 1 base and 9 bases respectively, with 13 bases between them. CDR3 nucleotides: TGCGCCAGCAGCCAAGTTTCGGTGGGTCCTGAGCAGTTCTTC. Its translation: CASSQVSVGPEQFF.

The chain uses TRBV28 and TRBJ1-2; D gene unclear. CDR1 and CDR2 from the germline V gene are MDHEN and SYDVKM. V shed 10 bases and J shed 8 bases, with 23 bases lying between them. The CDR3 has 14 amino acids. CDR3 loop: CAMGPGLMAGGYTF. The CDR3 nucleotides are TGTGCCATGGGCCCCGGGCTAATGGCGGGGGGCTACACCTTC.

This clonotype was found many times. The V call is TRBV3-1, the J call TRBJ2-1; 9 nucleotides align to TRBD2. CDR1 LGHDT and CDR2 YNNKEL come from the germline V gene (reference sequence). Germline trimming cut 4 bases from V and 7 bases from J; bases unmatched to any gene: 14. The CDR3 is 17 residues long. CDR3: CASSPTWSSGEYNEQFF. The CDR3 DNA follows: TGTGCCAGCAGCCCCACGTGGTCTAGCGGGGAATATAATGAGCAGTTCTTC.

The chain carries TRBV2 and TRBJ1-2; no firm D call. The germline V and J ends were trimmed by 5 bases and 5 bases, with 12 bases remaining between them. CDR3 length: 13 amino acids. Per the germline V gene, CDR1 is SNHLY and CDR2 is FYNNEI. The CDR3 protein is CASSPDLGYGYTF. The CDR3 coding sequence is TGTGCCAGCAGTCCGGACCTAGGGTATGGCTACACCTTC.

In this sample, this clonotype turned up many times. A read error may explain this, as a much larger clone is one base away. The chain is built from TRBV7-7 and TRBJ2-3; D might be TRBD2 (6 bases). CDR3 length: 15 residues. CDR1 and CDR2 (germline): SSHAT, FNYEAQ (reference sequence). CDR3 in amino acids: CSSSPTGLHTDTQYF. For the CDR3, the DNA is TGTTCCAGCAGTCCGACGGGACTCCACACAGATACGCAGTATTTT.

This clonotype was detected a few times. The chain links TRBV7-2 to TRBJ2-7; 11 bases match TRBD2. The CDR3 has 13 residues. V gave up 1 base and J gave up 12 bases; unmatched junction bases: 5. Per the germline V gene, CDR1 is SGHTA and CDR2 is FQGNSA. CDR3 sequence (DNA): TGTGCCAGCAGCTTAGGGCTAGCGGGGGGTCTGTACTTC. Its translation: CASSLGLAGGLYF.

The CDR3 loop reads CASSLPPGTSNEKLFF. The CDR3 nucleotides read TGTGCCAGCAGTCTTCCTCCCGGGACCTCCAATGAAAAACTGTTTTTT. This rearrangement joins TRBV6-1 to TRBJ1-4; weak D call: TRBD1 (5 bases). The CDR3 totals 16 residues. V gave up 5 bases and J gave up 5 bases, with 18 bases separating them. Per the germline V gene, CDR1 is MNHNS and CDR2 is SASEGT.

This chain links TRBV20-1 with TRBJ2-7; 10 bases match TRBD2. The germline gives CDR1 DFQATT, CDR2 SNEGSKA (reference sequence). The CDR3 has 15 amino acids. V lost 0 bases, J lost 3 bases, and 5 bases stayed unmatched. CDR3 sequence: CSARDVLAGDYEQYF. The CDR3 region has the DNA TGCAGTGCTAGAGATGTCCTAGCGGGGGACTACGAGCAGTACTTC.

This clonotype appeared a few times. This chain joins TRBV10-3 and TRBJ2-7; TRBD1 matches 9 bases. The CDR3 is made up of 15 amino acids. CDR1 and CDR2 (germline): ENHRY, SYGVKD. V was pared by 6 bases and J by 2 bases, with 8 bases of the junction left unmatched. The CDR3 spells CAISGTGLGTYEQYF. For the CDR3, the DNA is TGTGCCATCAGCGGGACAGGGTTGGGGACCTACGAGCAGTACTTC.

In this sample, this clonotype turned up many times. The genes are TRBV12-3 or TRBV12-4 and TRBJ2-1; 14 bases fit TRBD2. The J segment lost 4 bases and the V segment lost 5 bases, leaving 7 bases of the junction unmatched. CDR3 size: 17 residues. CDR3 loop: CASSTGLAGGRYNEQFF. The CDR3 nucleotides read TGTGCCAGCAGTACTGGACTAGCGGGGGGCCGATACAATGAGCAGTTCTTC.

This clonotype was recorded a few times. The V gene is TRBV5-1, the J gene TRBJ2-5; D is possibly TRBD2 (5 bases). The CDR3 consists of 14 residues. Per the germline V gene, CDR1 is SGHRS and CDR2 is YFSETQ. V was clipped by 0 bases and J by 4 bases, with 10 bases between them. CDR3 loop: CASSLVGNPETQYF. DNA for the CDR3: TGCGCCAGCAGCTTGGTCGGGAACCCAGAGACCCAGTACTTC.

The chain joins TRBV20-1 to TRBJ1-4, with 7 nucleotides matching TRBD1. Unmatched junction bases numbered 10, after V lost 3 bases and J lost 0 bases. The length of the CDR3 is 17 residues. Germline CDR1 reads DFQATT; CDR2 reads SNEGSKA (reference sequence). This chain's CDR3 is CSARGQTLVATNEKLFF. The CDR3 nucleotides are TGCAGTGCTAGGGGACAGACTCTAGTTGCAACTAATGAAAAACTGTTTTTT.